One sample yielded the 21 T cell receptor beta chains listed below, sequenced in a study of CD8 T cells in ankylosing spondylitis. The study's findings and limits: Within ankylosing spondylitis blood, a TCR beta motif made up of eight highly homologous variants appeared to be characteristic.

In TCRdb, the 5' RACE reads were re-called with MiXCR into one record per CDR3 protein. The table lists a few hundred thousand distinct CDR3 sequences, 5.5% to 7.5% of them singletons. These receptors have no identified antigens. Sequencing was carried out using blood, either unsorted or a sorted T cell fraction (not recorded which). These receptors all stem from a male donor with ankylosing spondylitis.

This clonotype was seen many times. The rearrangement uses TRBV4-3 and TRBJ1-5, with no clear D. The CDR3 contains 18 residues. The V gene's germline CDR1 is LGHNA and CDR2 YSLEER. V lost 0 bases to trimming and J lost 3 bases, with 18 bases between them. This CDR3 is CASSQDRQIGGLNQPQHF. For the CDR3, the DNA is TGCGCCAGCAGCCAAGATAGGCAAATTGGAGGTCTCAATCAGCCCCAGCATTTT.

This clonotype was counted a few times. The chain has TRBV6-5 and TRBJ2-5, with D possibly being TRBD1 (5 bases). Germline values: CDR1 MNHEY, CDR2 SVGAGI. This CDR3 is 14 amino acids long. V lost 2 bases to trimming and J lost 4 bases, with 11 bases between them. For the CDR3, the DNA is TGTGCCAGCAGTTACCCTGGACAATTAGAGACCCAGTACTTC. Residues: CASSYPGQLETQYF.

Many counts were recorded for this clonotype. The J gene is TRBJ2-1, the V gene TRBV7-9; D is unresolved. Trimming pared 1 base from V and 2 bases from J, leaving 9 bases between. Germline-derived CDR1 and CDR2 are SEHNR and FQNEAQ (reference sequence). This CDR3 comprises 15 residues. This CDR3 reads CASSLGWVAYNEQFF. The CDR3 bases are TGTGCCAGCAGCTTAGGCTGGGTGGCCTACAATGAGCAGTTCTTC.

A few counts support this clonotype. This chain joins TRBV3-1 and TRBJ2-3; 7 nucleotides agree with TRBD1. The CDR3 sequence is 22 residues long. Trimming removed 7 bases from V and 0 bases from J; junction bases left unmatched: 28. Germline-derived CDR1 and CDR2 are LGHDT and YNNKEL (reference sequence). The CDR3 loop reads CASTIARNTRDSDNSSTDTQYF. DNA for the CDR3: TGTGCCAGCACCATCGCCAGAAACACCCGGGACAGCGATAATTCTAGCACAGATACGCAGTATTTT.

This clonotype has ten or more counts. This chain links TRBV20-1 with TRBJ2-7; D not resolved. CDR1 and CDR2 from the germline V gene are DFQATT and SNEGSKA (reference sequence). V lost 1 base, J lost 3 bases, and 4 bases lay in between. The CDR3 consists of 11 residues. The CDR3, as DNA: TGCAGTGCTAGAGTCCACTACGAGCAGTACTTC. As protein: CSARVHYEQYF.

This clonotype appeared many times. The V gene is TRBV28, the J gene TRBJ1-2; 7 nucleotides match TRBD1. The CDR3 extends over 14 amino acids. Germline lookup yields CDR1 MDHEN and CDR2 SYDVKM. V was clipped by 2 bases and J by 7 bases; unmatched bases: 7. The CDR3 DNA follows: TGTGCCAGCAGTTTAACAGGGGACAGCCCTGGCTACACCTTC. Translating gives CASSLTGDSPGYTF.

This clonotype has only a few counts. The rearrangement joins TRBV11-2 to TRBJ2-5; D may correspond to TRBD1 or TRBD2 (5 bases each). From germline, CDR1 is SGHAT and CDR2 FQNNGV. Trimming pared 2 bases from V and 5 bases from J, leaving 12 bases between. The CDR3 contains 14 residues. In DNA form, the CDR3 reads TGTGCCAGCAGCTTACCAGGGCGGGCCGAGACCCAGTACTTC. Protein: CASSLPGRAETQYF.

The table lists this clonotype with many counts. V and J are TRBV7-9 and TRBJ2-7, with TRBD1 matching over 9 bases. The CDR3 loop spans 11 amino acids. Trimming removed 5 bases from V and 10 bases from J; junction bases left unmatched: 3. The V gene's germline CDR1 is SEHNR and CDR2 FQNEAQ (reference sequence). The chain's CDR3 is CASSRQGVQYF. CDR3 coding DNA: TGTGCCAGCAGCAGACAGGGGGTCCAGTACTTC.

This clonotype was picked up many times. The V gene is TRBV4-1, the J gene TRBJ2-1; D is unresolved. The CDR3 covers 15 residues. The ends were cut back, 0 bases at V and 3 bases at J, with 9 bases in the middle. Germline values: CDR1 MGHRA, CDR2 YSYEKL. The CDR3 protein is CASSQDSSGYNEQFF. The CDR3 DNA sequence: TGCGCCAGCAGCCAAGACAGTTCGGGCTACAATGAGCAGTTCTTC.

In its sample, this clonotype was seen many times. The chain uses TRBV28 and TRBJ2-1; D possibly corresponds to TRBD1 (6 bases). CDR1 and CDR2 from the germline V gene are MDHEN and SYDVKM. V lost 2 bases and J 4 bases, leaving 18 bases between the germline ends. The CDR3 extends over 17 amino acids. CDR3 sequence (DNA): TGTGCCAGCAGTTTAATCCCCGCAGGGGCCGCTTACAATGAGCAGTTCTTC. Protein product: CASSLIPAGAAYNEQFF. Drawing the rest from reference TRBV28 and TRBJ2-1, the complete variable domain is DVKVTQSSRYLVKRTGEKVFLECVQDMDHENMFWYRQDPGLGLRLIYFSYDVKMKEKGDIPEGYSVSREKKERFSLILESASTNQTSMYLCASSLIPAGAAYNEQFFGPGTRLTVL.

This clonotype has ten or more counts. CDR3: CASSFHTSLLKADTQYF. The CDR3 DNA follows: TGCGCCAGCAGCTTCCATACTAGCCTACTAAAAGCGGATACGCAGTATTTT. The chain has TRBV5-1 and TRBJ2-3, with D perhaps matching TRBD2 (6 bases). The germline V gene encodes CDR1 SGHRS and CDR2 YFSETQ. V was shortened by 2 bases and J by 6 bases, with 22 bases between the two germline ends. The CDR3 sequence is 17 residues long.

This clonotype has more than one count but fewer than ten. V and J are TRBV9 and TRBJ2-7, with D perhaps TRBD1 (5 bases). Germline CDR1 SGDLS, CDR2 YYNGEE. The CDR3 is 14 amino acids. Trimming cost V 0 bases and J 5 bases, with 12 bases left between them. The CDR3 sequence: CASSVGYPGNEQYF. In DNA form, the CDR3 reads TGTGCCAGCAGCGTAGGGTACCCAGGGAACGAGCAGTACTTC. Looking up the rest from reference TRBV9 and TRBJ2-7 gives the full variable domain: DSGVTQTPKHLITATGQRVTLRCSPRSGDLSVYWYQQSLDQGLQFLIQYYNGEERAKGNILERFSAQQFPDLHSELNLSSLELGDSALYFCASSVGYPGNEQYFGPGTRLTVT.

This clonotype was seen repeatedly, ten times or more. V usage is TRBV6-1 and J usage is TRBJ2-5; the match to TRBD1 covers 7 bases. The CDR3 spans 14 residues. Germline trimming cut 11 bases from V and 3 bases from J; bases unmatched to any gene: 12. Germline CDR1 MNHNS, CDR2 SASEGT. CDR3 in DNA: TGTGCCTCCGGCGAGGGGACAGATGAAGAGACCCAGTACTTC. Amino acids: CASGEGTDEETQYF.

V usage is TRBV3-1 and J usage is TRBJ1-1; tentatively, D is TRBD1 (6 bases). With 5 bases removed from V and 4 bases from J, the gap between germline ends came to 17 bases. CDR3 length: 15 amino acids. The V gene's germline CDR1 is LGHDT and CDR2 YNNKEL (reference sequence). The DNA for the CDR3 is TGTGCCAGCAGCAAACTTGGGGGCAGCGGCACTGAAGCTTTCTTT. This encodes CASSKLGGSGTEAFF.

This clonotype was observed a handful of times. The V and J genes are TRBV6-2 or TRBV6-3 and TRBJ2-1; TRBD1 or TRBD2 may be the D gene (6 bases each). Germline CDR1 MNHEY, CDR2 SVGEGT. V was pared by 0 bases and J by 6 bases, with 21 bases between. The CDR3 is 18 residues long. This CDR3 is CASSYSGGGQGPINEQFF. The CDR3 DNA follows: TGTGCCAGCAGTTACTCGGGGGGCGGGCAGGGACCTATCAATGAGCAGTTCTTC.

This clonotype appeared a few times. The rearrangement joins TRBV20-1 to TRBJ1-5, with a tentative D call TRBD1 (5 bases). Germline CDR1 DFQATT, CDR2 SNEGSKA (reference sequence). Trimming shortened V by 4 bases and J by 6 bases, and 19 bases separated the two germline ends. This CDR3 is 15 amino acids long. CDR3 in DNA: TGCAGTGCTACGGATACAGGAGAGGCGGGTCAGCCCCAGCATTTT. It codes for CSATDTGEAGQPQHF.

J is TRBJ2-1 and V is TRBV7-9, with TRBD2 matching over 9 bases. Germline lookup yields CDR1 SEHNR and CDR2 FQNEAQ (reference sequence). V shed 0 bases and J 9 bases; nucleotides not matched to a gene: 6. The CDR3 extends over 15 amino acids. The CDR3 spells CASSLAGGRASEQFF. The CDR3 DNA reads as TGTGCCAGCAGCTTAGCCGGCGGGAGGGCGAGTGAGCAGTTCTTC.

This clonotype was detected ten times or more. The genes are TRBV7-2 and TRBJ2-5; TRBD1 aligns across 7 bases. The CDR3 consists of 14 residues. Losses at the gene ends were 5 bases for V and 5 bases for J; bases not matched to a gene: 8. CDR1 and CDR2 from the germline V gene are SGHTA and FQGNSA. CDR3: CASSPGQWEETQYF. The CDR3, as DNA: TGTGCCAGCAGCCCGGGACAGTGGGAGGAGACCCAGTACTTC. Drawing the rest from reference TRBV7-2 and TRBJ2-5, the complete variable domain is GAGVSQSPSNKVTEKGKDVELRCDPISGHTALYWYRQSLGQGLEFLIYFQGNSAPDKSGLPSDRFSAERTGGSVSTLTIQRTQQEDSAVYLCASSPGQWEETQYFGPGTRLLVL.

This clonotype was counted at least ten times. The chain combines TRBV7-9 with TRBJ2-3; 8 bases are shared with TRBD1. CDR1 and CDR2 from the germline V gene are SEHNR and FQNEAQ (reference sequence). The CDR3 has 16 residues. V was clipped by 5 bases and J by 1 base; unmatched bases: 8. The CDR3 loop is CASSHGTGARTDTQYF. The CDR3 nucleotides read TGTGCCAGCAGCCACGGGACAGGCGCACGCACAGATACGCAGTATTTT.

Many counts were recorded for this clonotype. This chain uses TRBV29-1 with TRBJ2-3; D possibly matches TRBD1 or TRBD2 (5 bases each). CDR1 and CDR2 (germline): SQVTM, ANQGSEA. Deletions cut 5 bases from V and 2 bases from J, with 23 bases between. The CDR3 consists of 17 residues. CDR3 nucleotides: TGCAGCGTTACGGCCGTGGACCCTGGGGGAACCACAGATACGCAGTATTTT. As protein: CSVTAVDPGGTTDTQYF.

Many counts were recorded for this clonotype. The CDR3 nucleotides are TGTGCCAGCAGTGACAGGACAGGGGCCAAAAACATTCAGTACTTC. It specifies CASSDRTGAKNIQYF. This rearrangement joins TRBV6-1 to TRBJ2-4; 8 bases match TRBD1. The ends lost 3 bases at V and 1 base at J; junction bases unmatched: 2. This CDR3 is 15 amino acids long. CDR1 and CDR2 from the germline V gene are MNHNS and SASEGT.